Shown below are 5 T cell receptor beta chains from a single sample sequenced in a study of T cell responses to AZD1222 COVID-19 vaccine (dated by TCRdb to 2020 to 2023). In the paper's terms, the time point label means: baseline before first vaccination. The library was prepared using the immunoSEQ multiplex PCR assay. TCRdb took this table from immuneACCESS and kept in-frame rearrangements with V and J called. Such tables lack part of the clones; where checked against another copy, unresolved V genes explain under half of the gap, and the rest is unexplained. For this sample the table gives 130,000 to 150,000 clones, of which more than 85% were detected only once. The leading ten clones occupy under 2% of the sample. Sequences were derived from peripheral blood, sampled on day 0 of AZD1222 vaccination. The receptors here all came from an adult in good health.

This chain uses TRBV5-1 with TRBJ1-5, with D possibly TRBD1 on 6 matching bases. Trimming took off 0 bases at V and 6 bases at J, with 13 bases between the two ends. Germline assignment: CDR1 SGHRS and CDR2 YFSETQ. The CDR3 contains 15 residues. Written as DNA, the CDR3 is TGCGCCAGCAGCTTGGACGGACAGCCAAGTCAGCCCCAGCATTTT. Protein sequence: CASSLDGQPSQPQHF.

The chain uses TRBV6-2 or TRBV6-3 and TRBJ2-5; TRBD2 matches at 10 bases. The length of the CDR3 is 16 residues. The germline CDR1 and CDR2 sequences are MNHEY and SVGEGT. V gave up 0 bases and J gave up 6 bases; unmatched junction bases: 7. Here the CDR3 reads CASSYSTSGWGQTQYF. Written as DNA, the CDR3 is TGTGCCAGCAGTTACTCGACTAGCGGGTGGGGGCAGACCCAGTACTTC.

The chain links TRBV30 to TRBJ2-1; 8 bases are a match to TRBD2. CDR1 is GTSNPN and CDR2 is SVGIG in the germline V gene (reference sequence). With 4 bases clipped from V and 7 bases from J, the junction kept 12 bases outside the gene matches. This CDR3 has 15 residues. Here the CDR3 reads CAWTPGSGIGNEQFF. The CDR3, as DNA: TGTGCCTGGACTCCGGGTAGCGGGATTGGGAATGAGCAGTTCTTC.

The chain joins TRBV6-5 to TRBJ2-1; no reliable D call. The CDR3 totals 13 residues. The germline V gene encodes CDR1 MNHEY and CDR2 SVGAGI. The ends were cut back, 8 bases at V and 6 bases at J, with 14 bases in the middle. The CDR3, as DNA: TGTGCCAGCCTACGAATGGGGATCAATGAGCAGTTCTTC. This gives the protein CASLRMGINEQFF.

This rearrangement joins TRBV19 to TRBJ2-5; D gene uncertain. The germline V and J ends were trimmed by 7 bases and 5 bases, with 5 bases remaining between them. Per germline, CDR1 LNHDA and CDR2 SQIVND (reference sequence). The length of the CDR3 is 10 residues. For the CDR3, the DNA is TGTGCCAGTATGGGGGAGACCCAGTACTTC. It encodes CASMGETQYF.